The rows below give T cell receptor beta chains drawn from one sample of a study of regulatory T cells in long-lasting Graves disease. TCRdb recomputed calls from the multiplex PCR reads with MiXCR, one row per CDR3 protein. The table lists some 450,000 distinct CDR3 sequences, around 15% of them singletons, with about 10% in the top ten. These data also formed part of another study, on T cells in Graves' hyperthyroidism and ophthalmopathy.

The sequencing used peripheral blood mononuclear cells (PBMCs), collected at new diagnosis, from a patient treated with antithyroid drugs. These receptors all come from a woman aged 25 to 45 with Graves disease. CDR3s include the opening cysteine and the closing phenylalanine or tryptophan. A D gene is named only where the DNA matches it firmly.

v_call | d_call | cdr3_aa
TRBV27 | . | CASRGNQETQYF
TRBV6-5 | . | CASSSPTGFYTF
TRBV5-1 | TRBD2 | CASSSGLAGQETQYF
TRBV28 | . | CASRKTGGKGETQYF
TRBV28 | . | CASSLGPHDRNYEQYF
TRBV5-1 | TRBD1 | CASSRPGQGETEAFF
TRBV7-2 | . | CASSFEFSGYTF
TRBV2 | . | CASKGSNSYEQYF
TRBV7-8 | . | CASGAMGQGGEKLFF
TRBV3-1 | . | CASSPPRVRGETQYF
TRBV20-1 | TRBD2 | CSARAPLAGVNEQFF
TRBV20-1 | . | CSARDQDSSYEQYF
TRBV2 | TRBD1 | CASSRADRGRGAFF
TRBV7-2 | . | CASSWSGSFGNEQFF
TRBV29-1 | TRBD2 | CSVAFGLAGGEQYF
TRBV18 | . | CASSPLADSETQYF
TRBV9 | TRBD1 | CATSPTGSSNYGYTF
TRBV20-1 | TRBD2 | CSARDQAGGRETQYF
TRBV4-1 | TRBD2 | CASSQTPLAGGDEQYF
TRBV9 | . | CASSVEGSLNTEAFF
TRBV7-2 | TRBD2 | CASSLEATSGRTEQFF
TRBV7-2 | TRBD2 | CASSLEPGGRRWSYEQYF
TRBV6-2/TRBV6-3 | . | CASSIDRFNEQFF
TRBV15 | TRBD2 | CATSRDLTSGGTDTQYF
TRBV20-1 | TRBD1 | CSARDQGQASVLNEQFF
TRBV5-1 | TRBD2 | CASRLAGGDTQYF
TRBV11-2 | . | CASSLGGGAEAFF
TRBV7-2 | . | CASSLAPVTNYGYTF
TRBV2 | TRBD1 | CASSEGRTGGSYEQYF
TRBV27 | . | CASSLRTANTGELFF
TRBV3-1 | TRBD2 | CVSSPTSGSTDTQYF
TRBV3-1 | . | CASSPGDQGTQYF
TRBV13 | . | CASSLPGRADTGANVLTF
TRBV18 | TRBD1 | CASSGTEGYTEAFF
TRBV6-2/TRBV6-3 | TRBD2 | CASSQSGGRAWNEQFF
TRBV6-9 | TRBD2 | CASSSSGTSGKETQYF
TRBV30 | TRBD2 | CAWEAPSGRYADTQYF
TRBV28 | TRBD1 | CASSYSQGGHNSPLHF
TRBV5-1 | . | CASSLPGLTEAFF
TRBV6-1 | . | CASLTRLKAWSGELFF
TRBV6-1 | . | CASSRGDFSNQPQHF
TRBV12-3/TRBV12-4 | . | CATTMTANTGELFF
TRBV7-2 | . | CASTEGFSYNEQFF
TRBV11-2 | . | CASSPIGGENTEAFF
TRBV6-1 | . | CASTAGGLYNEQFF
TRBV11-1 | . | CASTGDNWGNEQFF
TRBV4-1 | TRBD1 | CASSRTGGSNTGELFF
TRBV7-3 | . | CASSRPPWTSTDTQYF
TRBV29-1 | TRBD1 | CSVDPTGTGETQYF
TRBV7-9 | . | CASSLGLGTNNQPQHF
TRBV13 | TRBD2 | CATRDYQETQYF
TRBV6-5 | TRBD2 | CASSYSSSGLYNEQFF
TRBV2 | TRBD2 | CASLRLADNEQFF
TRBV12-3/TRBV12-4 | . | CASSPQTGTGELFF
TRBV3-1 | TRBD2 | CASSSSVSGTRTDTQYF
TRBV18 | . | CASSPIPGETQYF
TRBV5-4 | . | CASSLEWDQQFF
TRBV14 | . | CASSQVVNTEAFF
TRBV20-1 | . | CSTFRISYNEQFF
TRBV6-1 | . | CASSTTGLYEQYF